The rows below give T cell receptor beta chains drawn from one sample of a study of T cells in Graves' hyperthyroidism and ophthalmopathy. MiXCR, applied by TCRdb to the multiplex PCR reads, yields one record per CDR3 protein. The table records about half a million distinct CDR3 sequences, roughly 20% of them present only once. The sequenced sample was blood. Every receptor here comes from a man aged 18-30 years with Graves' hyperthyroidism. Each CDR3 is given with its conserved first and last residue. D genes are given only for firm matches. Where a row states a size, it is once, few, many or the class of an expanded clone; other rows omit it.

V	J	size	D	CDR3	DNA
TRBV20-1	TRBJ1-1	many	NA	CSASLGRPNTEAFF	TGCAGTGCCTCATTGGGACGACCGAACACTGAAGCTTTCTTT
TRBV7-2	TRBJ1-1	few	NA	CASSLAMGLDTEAFF	TGTGCCAGCAGCTTAGCCATGGGTCTGGACACTGAAGCTTTCTTT
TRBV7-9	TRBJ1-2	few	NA	CASSLGPSLSYGYTF	TGTGCCAGCAGCTTGGGCCCCTCCCTGTCCTATGGCTACACCTTC
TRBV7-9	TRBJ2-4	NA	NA	CASSLDVVRDIQYF	TGTGCCAGCAGCCTTGACGTGGTGCGGGACATTCAGTACTTC
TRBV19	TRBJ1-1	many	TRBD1	CASGDRVLSAFF	TGTGCCAGTGGGGACAGGGTTTTGTCAGCTTTCTTT
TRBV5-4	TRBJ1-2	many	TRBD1	CASSPRDRYGYTF	TGTGCCAGCAGCCCTCGGGACAGATATGGCTACACCTTC
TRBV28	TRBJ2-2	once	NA	CASTKRTQNTGELFF	TGTGCCAGCACCAAACGGACTCAGAACACCGGGGAGCTGTTTTTT
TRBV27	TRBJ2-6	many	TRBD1	CASSPGTASGANVLTF	TGTGCCAGCAGTCCGGGGACAGCCTCTGGGGCCAACGTCCTGACTTTC
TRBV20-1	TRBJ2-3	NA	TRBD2	CSARVVLAGPGDTQYF	TGCAGTGCTAGAGTGGTACTAGCGGGTCCCGGAGATACGCAGTATTTT
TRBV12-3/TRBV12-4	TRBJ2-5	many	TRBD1	CASSFGQVNQETQYF	TGTGCCAGCAGTTTTGGACAGGTGAACCAAGAGACCCAGTACTTC
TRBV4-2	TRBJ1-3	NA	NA	CASSQENFEFSGNTIYF	TGTGCCAGCAGCCAAGAGAATTTCGAGTTCTCTGGAAACACCATATATTTT
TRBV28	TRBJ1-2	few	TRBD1	CASTGTENYGYTF	TGTGCCAGCACCGGGACAGAAAACTATGGCTACACCTTC
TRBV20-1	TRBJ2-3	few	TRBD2	CSAWTSGGADTQYF	TGCAGTGCTTGGACTAGCGGGGGCGCAGATACGCAGTATTTT
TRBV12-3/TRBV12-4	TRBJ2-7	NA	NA	CASSLMLGREQYF	TGTGCCAGCAGCCTAATGCTGGGAAGGGAGCAGTACTTC
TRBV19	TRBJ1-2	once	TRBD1	CASSDGSGTDYGYTF	TGTGCCAGTAGTGACGGATCCGGGACAGACTATGGCTACACCTTC
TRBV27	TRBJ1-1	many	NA	CASSPEPMNTEAFF	TGTGCCAGCAGCCCCGAACCCATGAACACTGAAGCTTTCTTT
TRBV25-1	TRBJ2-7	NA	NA	CASSPPLETNSYEQYF	TGTGCCAGCAGTCCCCCTTTGGAAACTAACTCCTACGAGCAGTACTTC
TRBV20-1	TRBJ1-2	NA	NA	CSARDWGVGSYGYTF	TGCAGTGCTAGAGATTGGGGAGTAGGGTCCTATGGCTACACCTTC
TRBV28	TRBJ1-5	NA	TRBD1	CASSRTGVHQPQHF	TGTGCCAGCAGTAGGACAGGGGTCCATCAGCCCCAGCATTTT
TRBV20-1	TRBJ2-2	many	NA	CSASGGTGELFF	TGCAGTGCTTCCGGGGGCACCGGGGAGCTGTTTTTT
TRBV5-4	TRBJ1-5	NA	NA	CASSESPSREPQHF	TGTGCCAGCAGCGAGAGCCCTAGCCGGGAGCCCCAGCATTTT
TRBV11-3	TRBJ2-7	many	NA	CASSTFGEQYF	TGTGCCAGCAGCACTTTCGGCGAGCAGTACTTC
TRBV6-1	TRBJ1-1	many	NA	CASNNRAVGTEAFF	TGTGCCAGCAACAACCGGGCGGTGGGCACTGAAGCTTTCTTT
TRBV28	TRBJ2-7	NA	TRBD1	CASSRPTGGKYEQYF	TGTGCCAGCAGTCGCCCGACAGGGGGGAAATACGAGCAGTACTTC
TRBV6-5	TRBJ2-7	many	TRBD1	CASSYSTGQFSYEQYF	TGTGCCAGCAGTTACTCGACGGGACAGTTTTCCTACGAGCAGTACTTC
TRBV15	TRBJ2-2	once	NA	CATSRATGPGELFF	TGTGCCACCAGCAGAGCTACAGGGCCCGGGGAGCTGTTTTTT
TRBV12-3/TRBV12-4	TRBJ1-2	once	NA	CASSRRHGDSYGYTF	TGTGCCAGCAGCCGCCGACATGGGGATTCCTATGGCTACACCTTC
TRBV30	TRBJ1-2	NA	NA	CAFTDSPADYGYTF	TGTGCCTTTACGGACAGTCCGGCGGACTATGGCTACACCTTC
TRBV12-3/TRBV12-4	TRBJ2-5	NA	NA	CASTPTATGETQYF	TGTGCCAGCACCCCGACAGCTACGGGAGAGACCCAGTACTTC
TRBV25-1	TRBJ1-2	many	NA	CASSEKLGKNGGYTF	TGTGCCAGCAGTGAAAAGCTTGGCAAAAACGGGGGCTACACCTTC
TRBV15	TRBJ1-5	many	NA	CATSVGERSNQPQHF	TGTGCCACCAGCGTCGGGGAGAGGAGCAATCAGCCCCAGCATTTT
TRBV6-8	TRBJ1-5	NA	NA	CASSHVKDSNQPQHF	TGTGCCAGCAGTCACGTAAAAGATAGCAATCAGCCCCAGCATTTT
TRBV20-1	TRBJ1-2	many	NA	CSAAWGAYGYTF	TGCAGTGCCGCGTGGGGGGCTTATGGCTACACCTTC
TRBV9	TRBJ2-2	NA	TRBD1	CASSDFRDRGAGELFF	TGTGCCAGCAGCGACTTCCGGGACAGGGGTGCCGGGGAGCTGTTTTTT
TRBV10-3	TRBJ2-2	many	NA	CAVSRWQSNTGELFF	TGTGCCGTTTCAAGGTGGCAGTCGAACACCGGGGAGCTGTTTTTT
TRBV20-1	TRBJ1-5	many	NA	CSARHRGTPINQPQHF	TGCAGTGCTAGACATCGCGGGACGCCGATCAATCAGCCCCAGCATTTT
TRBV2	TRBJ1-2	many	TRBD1	CASKRGQGENGYTF	TGTGCCAGCAAGAGGGGACAGGGGGAAAATGGCTACACCTTC
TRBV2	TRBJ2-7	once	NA	CASSGGDRPYEQYF	TGTGCCAGCAGTGGTGGAGACAGGCCCTACGAGCAGTACTTC
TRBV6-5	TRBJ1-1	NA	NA	CASSYFAGGMNTEAFF	TGTGCCAGCAGTTATTTCGCTGGTGGGATGAACACTGAAGCTTTCTTT
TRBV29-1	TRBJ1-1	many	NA	CSAFPRGGNTEAFF	TGCAGCGCCTTCCCAAGGGGGGGGAACACTGAAGCTTTCTTT
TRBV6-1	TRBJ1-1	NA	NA	CASISPGTSTEAFF	TGTGCCAGCATCTCACCCGGGACGAGCACTGAAGCTTTCTTT
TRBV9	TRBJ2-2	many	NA	CASSGIMGTTNTGELFF	TGTGCCAGCAGCGGCATTATGGGCACAACGAACACCGGGGAGCTGTTTTTT
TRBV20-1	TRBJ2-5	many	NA	CSATRTEETQYF	TGCAGTGCTACCCGCACCGAAGAGACCCAGTACTTC
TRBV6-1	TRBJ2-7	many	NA	CASSEGESEQYF	TGTGCCAGCAGTGAAGGGGAGAGCGAGCAGTACTTC
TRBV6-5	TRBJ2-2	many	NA	CASTLYGAGELFF	TGTGCCAGCACCCTCTACGGAGCCGGGGAGCTGTTTTTT
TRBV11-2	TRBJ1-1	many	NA	CASSSPWTDPRGTEAFF	TGTGCCAGCAGCTCCCCGTGGACAGACCCCCGGGGCACTGAAGCTTTCTTT
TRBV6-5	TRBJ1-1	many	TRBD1	CASRDRVGTEAFF	TGTGCCAGCCGGGACAGGGTGGGCACTGAAGCTTTCTTT
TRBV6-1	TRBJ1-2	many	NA	CASMEVTPYGYTF	TGTGCCAGCATGGAAGTGACACCCTATGGCTACACCTTC